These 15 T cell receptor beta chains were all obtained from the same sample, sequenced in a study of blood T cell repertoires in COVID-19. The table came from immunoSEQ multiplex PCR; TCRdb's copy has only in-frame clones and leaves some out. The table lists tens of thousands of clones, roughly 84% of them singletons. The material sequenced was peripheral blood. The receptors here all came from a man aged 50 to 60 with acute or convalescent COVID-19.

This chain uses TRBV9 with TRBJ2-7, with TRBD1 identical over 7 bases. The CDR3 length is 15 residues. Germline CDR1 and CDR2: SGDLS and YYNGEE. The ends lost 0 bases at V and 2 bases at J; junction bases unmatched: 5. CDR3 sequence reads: CASSVGDSSTYEQYF. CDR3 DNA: TGTGCCAGCAGCGTAGGGGACAGCTCCACCTACGAGCAGTACTTC. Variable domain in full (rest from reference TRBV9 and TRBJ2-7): DSGVTQTPKHLITATGQRVTLRCSPRSGDLSVYWYQQSLDQGLQFLIQYYNGEERAKGNILERFSAQQFPDLHSELNLSSLELGDSALYFCASSVGDSSTYEQYFGPGTRLTVT.

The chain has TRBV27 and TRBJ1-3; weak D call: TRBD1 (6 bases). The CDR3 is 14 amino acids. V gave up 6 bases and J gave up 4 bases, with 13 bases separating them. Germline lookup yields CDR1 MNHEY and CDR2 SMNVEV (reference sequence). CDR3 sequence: CASRGRGVGNTIYF. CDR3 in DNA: TGTGCCAGCAGAGGGAGGGGGGTCGGAAACACCATATATTTT.

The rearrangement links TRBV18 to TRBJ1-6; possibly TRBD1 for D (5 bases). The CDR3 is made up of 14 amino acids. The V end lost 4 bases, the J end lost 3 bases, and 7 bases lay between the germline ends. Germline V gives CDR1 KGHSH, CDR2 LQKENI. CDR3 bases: TGTGCCAGCTCACAGGGGAACTATAATTCACCCCTCCACTTT. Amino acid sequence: CASSQGNYNSPLHF. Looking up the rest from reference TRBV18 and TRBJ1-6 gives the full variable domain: NAGVMQNPRHLVRRRGQEARLRCSPMKGHSHVYWYRQLPEEGLKFMVYLQKENIIDESGMPKERFSAEFPKEGPSILRIQQVVRGDSAAYFCASSQGNYNSPLHFGNGTRLTVT.

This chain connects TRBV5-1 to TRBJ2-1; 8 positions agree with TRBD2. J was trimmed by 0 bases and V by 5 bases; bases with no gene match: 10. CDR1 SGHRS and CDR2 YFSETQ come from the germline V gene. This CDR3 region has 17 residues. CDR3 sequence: CASRGKKRGSSYNEQFF. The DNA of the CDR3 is TGCGCCAGCAGAGGGAAAAAGCGGGGGAGCTCCTACAATGAGCAGTTCTTC.

The CDR3 reads CASSLVRWTHYGYTF. The CDR3 DNA follows: TGTGCCAGCAGCTTAGTTCGGTGGACTCACTATGGCTACACCTTC. This chain joins TRBV7-8 and TRBJ1-2; D gene uncertain. Germline V gene sequence: CDR1 SGHVS, CDR2 FQNEAQ. The CDR3 covers 15 residues. Trimming removed 1 base from V and 3 bases from J, with 12 bases in between.

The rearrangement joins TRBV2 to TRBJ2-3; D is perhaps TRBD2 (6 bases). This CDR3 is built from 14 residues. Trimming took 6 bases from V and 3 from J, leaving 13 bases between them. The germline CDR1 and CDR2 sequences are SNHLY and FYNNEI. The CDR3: CASSQTSPTDTQYF. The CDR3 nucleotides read TGTGCCAGCAGCCAGACTAGTCCTACAGATACGCAGTATTTT. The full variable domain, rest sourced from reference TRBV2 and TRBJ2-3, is EPEVTQTPSHQVTQMGQEVILRCVPISNHLYFYWYRQILGQKVEFLVSFYNNEISEKSEIFDDQFSVERPDGSNFTLKIRSTKLEDSAMYFCASSQTSPTDTQYFGPGTRLTVL.

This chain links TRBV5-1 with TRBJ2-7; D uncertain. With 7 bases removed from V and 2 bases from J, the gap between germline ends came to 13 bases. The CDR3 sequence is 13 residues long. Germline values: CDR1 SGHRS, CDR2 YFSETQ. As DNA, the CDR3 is TGCGCCAGCGCCCTAACACAGACCTACGAGCAGTACTTC. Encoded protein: CASALTQTYEQYF.

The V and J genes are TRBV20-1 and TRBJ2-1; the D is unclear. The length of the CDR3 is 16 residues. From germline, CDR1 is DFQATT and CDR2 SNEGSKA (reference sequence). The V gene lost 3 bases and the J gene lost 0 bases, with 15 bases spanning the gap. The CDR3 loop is CSASKNVFSSYNEQFF. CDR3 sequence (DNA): TGCAGTGCTAGTAAGAACGTCTTCAGCTCCTACAATGAGCAGTTCTTC.

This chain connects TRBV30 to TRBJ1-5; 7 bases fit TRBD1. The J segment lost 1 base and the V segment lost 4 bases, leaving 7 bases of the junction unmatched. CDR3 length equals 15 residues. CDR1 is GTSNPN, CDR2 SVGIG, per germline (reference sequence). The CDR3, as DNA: TGTGCCTGGAAGTTGACAGGGTTGAGCAATCAGCCCCAGCATTTT. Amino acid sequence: CAWKLTGLSNQPQHF.

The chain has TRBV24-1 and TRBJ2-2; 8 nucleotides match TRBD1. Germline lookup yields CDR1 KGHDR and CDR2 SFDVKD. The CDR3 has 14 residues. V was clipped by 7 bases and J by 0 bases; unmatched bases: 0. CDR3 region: CATRDRANTGELFF. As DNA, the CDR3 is TGTGCCACCAGGGACAGGGCGAACACCGGGGAGCTGTTTTTT.

The CDR3 nucleotides read TGTGCCAGCAGCTCGGGACTGCCTCCCGGGGAGCTGTTTTTT. Its translation: CASSSGLPPGELFF. The chain is built from TRBV7-2 and TRBJ2-2; D is perhaps TRBD2 (6 bases). The V gene's germline CDR1 is SGHTA and CDR2 FQGNSA. V was clipped by 4 bases and J by 6 bases, with 12 bases between them. The CDR3 spans 14 residues.

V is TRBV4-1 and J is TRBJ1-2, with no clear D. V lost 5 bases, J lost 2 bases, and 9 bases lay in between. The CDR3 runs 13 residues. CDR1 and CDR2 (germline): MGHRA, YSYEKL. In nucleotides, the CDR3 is TGCGCCAGCAGCGCGGAACGGAACTATGGCTACACCTTC. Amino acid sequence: CASSAERNYGYTF.

CDR3 loop: CASKTGTDNSPLHF. The CDR3 region has the DNA TGTGCCAGTAAAACAGGGACCGATAATTCACCCCTCCACTTT. The chain combines TRBV27 with TRBJ1-6; maybe TRBD1 (6 bases). Trimming removed 9 bases at V and 5 bases at J, with 14 bases between. This CDR3 is built from 14 residues. Germline values: CDR1 MNHEY, CDR2 SMNVEV (reference sequence).

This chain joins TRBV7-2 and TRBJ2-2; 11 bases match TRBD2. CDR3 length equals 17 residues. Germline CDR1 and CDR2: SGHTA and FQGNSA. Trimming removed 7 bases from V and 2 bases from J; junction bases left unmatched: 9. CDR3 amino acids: CASNHGGLAGNTGELFF. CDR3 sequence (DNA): TGTGCCAGCAACCATGGAGGACTAGCGGGTAACACCGGGGAGCTGTTTTTT.

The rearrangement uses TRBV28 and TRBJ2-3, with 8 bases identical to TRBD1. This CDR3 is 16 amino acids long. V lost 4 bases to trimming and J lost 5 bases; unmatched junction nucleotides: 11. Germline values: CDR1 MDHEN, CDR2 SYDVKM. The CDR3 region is CASSSPRQGARDTQYF. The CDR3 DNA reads TGTGCCAGCAGTTCCCCCCGGCAGGGGGCGAGAGATACGCAGTATTTT.